Following are 27 T cell receptor beta chains from one sample sequenced in a study of molecular identifiers for immune sequencing clone quantification. MiXCR, applied by TCRdb to the PCR reads, yields one record per CDR3 protein. The sample lists around 460,000 distinct CDR3 sequences; 20% to 25% were seen once. The sample consisted of naive CD8+ T cells from blood, with Jurkat cell RNA spiked in. Subset given: FACS-sorted CD8+CD4-CCR7+CD45RA+ naive T cells. Receptors originate from a human donor in good health. Some libraries in this study had Jurkat cell RNA spiked in.

This clonotype came up a few times. V and J are TRBV19 and TRBJ2-1; 9 bases line up with TRBD2. The germline gives CDR1 LNHDA, CDR2 SQIVND (reference sequence). The CDR3 covers 14 residues. The ends lost 6 bases at V and 4 bases at J; junction bases unmatched: 4. The CDR3 sequence is CASRTSGQYNEQFF. The CDR3 nucleotides are TGTGCCAGTAGGACTAGCGGTCAATACAATGAGCAGTTCTTC.

In its sample, this clonotype was seen many times. V usage is TRBV28 and J usage is TRBJ2-3; TRBD1 or TRBD2 may be the D gene (5 bases each). Germline CDR1 is MDHEN and CDR2 is SYDVKM. The CDR3 is made up of 16 amino acids. V shed 5 bases and J shed 2 bases, with 17 bases lying between them. The CDR3 DNA reads TGTGCCAGCAGTCACCGGGACGGAACCTACACAGATACGCAGTATTTT. Its translation is CASSHRDGTYTDTQYF.

The rearrangement uses TRBV19 and TRBJ2-7; D possibly corresponds to TRBD1 (5 bases). CDR3 length: 14 amino acids. Germline CDR1 LNHDA, CDR2 SQIVND (reference sequence). V lost 3 bases to trimming and J lost 3 bases, with 12 bases between them. CDR3 nucleotide sequence: TGTGCCAGTAGTATGACCCAGGGCGGCTACGAGCAGTACTTC. Protein product: CASSMTQGGYEQYF. The full variable domain, in which reference TRBV19 and TRBJ2-7 provide the parts outside the CDR3, is DGGITQSPKYLFRKEGQNVTLSCEQNLNHDAMYWYRQDPGQGLRLIYYSQIVNDFQKGDIAEGYSVSREKKESFPLTVTSAQKNPTAFYLCASSMTQGGYEQYFGPGTRLTVT.

This clonotype turned up a few times. The chain couples TRBV7-6 to TRBJ2-1, with TRBD2 identical over 9 bases. The CDR3 runs 15 residues. V lost 1 base to trimming and J lost 6 bases; unmatched junction nucleotides: 4. Per germline, CDR1 SGHVS and CDR2 FNYEAQ. CDR3 in amino acids: CASSLGGGAINEQFF. Here the CDR3 DNA reads TGTGCCAGCAGCTTAGGCGGGGGGGCCATCAATGAGCAGTTCTTC. Full variable domain (outside the CDR3, taken from reference TRBV7-6 and TRBJ2-1): GAGVSQSPRYKVTKRGQDVALRCDPISGHVSLYWYRQALGQGPEFLTYFNYEAQQDKSGLPNDRFSAERPEGSISTLTIQRTEQRDSAMYRCASSLGGGAINEQFFGPGTRLTVL.

This clonotype came up many times. The chain has TRBV6-5 and TRBJ1-2; a weak D match, TRBD1 (5 bases). The V end lost 4 bases, the J end lost 8 bases, and 20 bases lay between the germline ends. The germline CDR1 and CDR2 sequences are MNHEY and SVGAGI. This CDR3 has 15 amino acids. In DNA form, the CDR3 reads TGTGCCAGCAGTTTTTCCGGGACGGCTCCTGGCGGCTACACCTTC. Protein sequence: CASSFSGTAPGGYTF.

The chain carries TRBV20-1 and TRBJ2-3, with TRBD1 matching 12 bases. This CDR3 has 17 amino acids. Germline V CDR1 and CDR2: DFQATT, SNEGSKA (reference sequence). J was trimmed by 4 bases and V by 5 bases; bases with no gene match: 13. Here the CDR3 reads CSAPGTGGEAWADTQYF. The CDR3 nucleotides are TGCAGTGCTCCCGGGACAGGGGGCGAGGCGTGGGCAGATACGCAGTATTTT.

This clonotype was counted between two and nine times. CDR3 bases: TGTGCCATCAGTGATCTTGGGGCCTCTGGGGCCAACGTCCTGACTTTC. Amino acid sequence: CAISDLGASGANVLTF. The J gene is TRBJ2-6, the V gene TRBV10-3; possibly TRBD1 for D (5 bases). The CDR3 is 16 amino acids. CDR1 is ENHRY and CDR2 is SYGVKD in the germline V gene. The V and J ends lost 3 bases and 0 bases respectively, with 9 bases between them.

This clonotype was counted many times. This rearrangement joins TRBV7-9 to TRBJ1-1; a possible D gene is TRBD1 (5 bases). Germline V gene data show CDR1 as SEHNR and CDR2 as FQNEAQ (reference sequence). Trimming took off 0 bases at V and 0 bases at J, with 11 bases between the two ends. The CDR3 spans 16 residues. In DNA form, the CDR3 reads TGTGCCAGCAGCTTAGCGACAGCGCCGATGAACACTGAAGCTTTCTTT. Its translation: CASSLATAPMNTEAFF.

This chain uses TRBV21-1 with TRBJ2-7; the tabulated D call, TRBD1, remains unverified against the DNA. TRBV21-1 is noted as a pseudogene. The CDR3 runs to 19 residues. The CDR3 is CASSSPDRGNFGSAGEQYF. The CDR3 DNA sequence: TGTGCCAGCAGCTCACCAGACCGGGGGAACTTTGGGTCTGCGGGCGAGCAGTACTTC.

This clonotype came up many times. The chain carries TRBV6-6 and TRBJ2-3; 8 bases map to TRBD2. CDR1 and CDR2 from the germline V gene are MNHNY and SVGAGI (reference sequence). CDR3 length: 18 residues. Trimming took 0 bases from V and 2 from J; bases not matched to a gene: 10. The CDR3 spells CASSYSILRGGDTDTQYF. Here the CDR3 DNA reads TGTGCCAGCAGTTACTCGATTCTACGGGGGGGAGACACAGATACGCAGTATTTT.

Many counts were recorded for this clonotype. The rearrangement uses TRBV6-1 and TRBJ2-1; TRBD1 is a possible D gene (5 bases). Germline assignment: CDR1 MNHNS and CDR2 SASEGT. With 0 bases removed from V and 9 bases from J, the gap between germline ends came to 6 bases. This CDR3 spans 12 amino acids. The CDR3 DNA sequence: TGTGCCAGCAGTGAAGCGCAGGGTGAGCAGTTCTTC. This codes for CASSEAQGEQFF.

This sequence joins TRBV6-1 and TRBJ1-5, with TRBD1 matching 11 bases. The CDR3 extends over 15 amino acids. Trimming at V came to 1 base and at J to 5 bases, leaving 1 base not matched to a gene. The germline V gene has CDR1 MNHNS and CDR2 SASEGT. This CDR3 is CASSEEGQGDQPQHF. In DNA, the CDR3 is TGTGCCAGCAGTGAAGAGGGACAGGGGGATCAGCCCCAGCATTTT.

This clonotype was recorded at least ten times. The chain joins TRBV5-1 to TRBJ2-2, with 8 bases aligning to TRBD1. The germline V gene encodes CDR1 SGHRS and CDR2 YFSETQ. This CDR3 region has 16 residues. J gave up 1 base and V 8 bases, and 10 bases lay outside the gene matches. The CDR3 loop reads CASGFGTGLNTGELFF. CDR3 sequence (DNA): TGCGCCAGTGGGTTCGGGACAGGACTGAACACCGGGGAGCTGTTTTTT.

This chain links TRBV2 with TRBJ2-1; 11 bases line up with TRBD2. CDR3 length: 14 residues. J gave up 6 bases and V 7 bases, and 5 bases lay outside the gene matches. Germline V CDR1 and CDR2: SNHLY, FYNNEI. CDR3 region: CASIGGTSGNEQFF. DNA of the CDR3: TGTGCCAGCATAGGAGGGACTAGCGGCAATGAGCAGTTCTTC.

This clonotype was observed a few times. This chain connects TRBV29-1 to TRBJ2-1; D is ambiguous. V lost 4 bases and J 10 bases, leaving 11 bases between the germline ends. From germline, CDR1 is SQVTM and CDR2 ANQGSEA. The CDR3 has 11 residues. CDR3 DNA sequence: TGCAGCGTTGGTGAATATCAAGAGCAGTTCTTC. As protein: CSVGEYQEQFF.

This clonotype came up many times. This rearrangement joins TRBV28 to TRBJ2-7, with D tentatively TRBD1 or TRBD2 (6 bases each). This CDR3 spans 14 amino acids. Trimming pared 3 bases from V and 4 bases from J, leaving 13 bases between. The germline gives CDR1 MDHEN, CDR2 SYDVKM. In nucleotides, the CDR3 is TGTGCCAGCAGTTTGGGGGGACATCAGTACGAGCAGTACTTC. Translating it yields CASSLGGHQYEQYF.

V is TRBV2 and J is TRBJ2-1; possible D gene TRBD1, 5 bases. CDR3 size: 14 residues. Trimming removed 4 bases at V and 5 bases at J, with 12 bases between. The germline V gene has CDR1 SNHLY and CDR2 FYNNEI. The CDR3 DNA sequence: TGTGCCAGCAGTGGGGCCGACAGAAACAATGAGCAGTTCTTC. Translating it yields CASSGADRNNEQFF.

V usage is TRBV27 and J usage is TRBJ2-7, with no clear D. Trimming cost V 3 bases and J 2 bases, with 8 bases left between them. Looked up from germline, CDR1 is MNHEY and CDR2 is SMNVEV (reference sequence). The CDR3 loop spans 13 amino acids. The CDR3 sequence: CASSFSAAYEQYF. The CDR3 DNA is TGTGCCAGCAGTTTCTCGGCTGCCTACGAGCAGTACTTC.

The chain joins TRBV14 to TRBJ2-7; 7 nucleotides agree with TRBD1. V was clipped by 3 bases and J by 3 bases; unmatched bases: 8. This CDR3 is 15 amino acids long. Per the germline V gene, CDR1 is SGHDN and CDR2 is FVKESK. Here the CDR3 reads CASSHKGQHLYEQYF. DNA of the CDR3: TGTGCCAGCAGCCACAAGGGACAGCATCTCTACGAGCAGTACTTC.

This clonotype was detected ten times or more. In DNA, the CDR3 is TGCAGCGTTTCCGGGTTTCAAAACATTCAGTACTTC. Amino acid sequence: CSVSGFQNIQYF. V is TRBV29-1 and J is TRBJ2-4, with D unclear. The ends were cut back, 5 bases at V and 5 bases at J, with 10 bases in the middle. Germline V gene sequence: CDR1 SQVTM, CDR2 ANQGSEA. The CDR3 has 12 residues. Combining the CDR3 with reference TRBV29-1 and TRBJ2-4 gives the whole variable domain SAVISQKPSRDICQRGTSLTIQCQVDSQVTMMFWYRQQPGQSLTLIATANQGSEATYESGFVIDKFPISRPNLTFSTLTVSNMSPEDSSIYLCSVSGFQNIQYFGAGTRLSVL.

This clonotype was seen a handful of times. The chain couples TRBV5-5 to TRBJ2-2, with D possibly TRBD1 on 7 matching bases. The CDR3 spans 18 residues. The germline V gene has CDR1 SGHKS and CDR2 YYEKEE (reference sequence). Between the trimmed V and J ends, which lost 1 base and 3 bases, there was a span of 19 bases. The CDR3 bases are TGTGCCAGCAGCTTGCTCATTATGGGCAGGGGGGACACCGGGGAGCTGTTTTTT. This sequence encodes CASSLLIMGRGDTGELFF.

At least ten counts were recorded for this clonotype. The chain joins TRBV27 to TRBJ2-3; D is undetermined. Deletions cut 1 base from V and 0 bases from J, with 11 bases between. This CDR3 region has 16 residues. Germline V gene data show CDR1 as MNHEY and CDR2 as SMNVEV (reference sequence). As DNA, the CDR3 is TGTGCCAGCAGTTTATTAGGCGTCCTTAGCACAGATACGCAGTATTTT. Residues: CASSLLGVLSTDTQYF.

This clonotype was detected a few times. The rearrangement joins TRBV30 to TRBJ1-1; D call uncertain. The V gene's germline CDR1 is GTSNPN and CDR2 SVGIG (reference sequence). This CDR3 has 13 residues. Trimming removed 0 bases from V and 8 bases from J, with 13 bases in between. The CDR3 nucleotides are TGTGCCTGGAGTGTTGGCGTGACGGCCGAAGCTTTCTTT. Translating it yields CAWSVGVTAEAFF. The whole variable domain, filled in from reference TRBV30 and TRBJ1-1, reads SQTIHQWPATLVQPVGSPLSLECTVEGTSNPNLYWYRQAAGRGLQLLFYSVGIGQISSEVPQNLSASRPQDRQFILSSKKLLLSDSGFYLCAWSVGVTAEAFFGQGTRLTVV.

This clonotype was observed a handful of times. V gene TRBV9 combines with J gene TRBJ2-5, with D maybe TRBD2 (6 bases). Germline CDR1 is SGDLS and CDR2 is YYNGEE. The CDR3 is 16 residues long. V shed 4 bases and J shed 0 bases, with 16 bases lying between them. The CDR3 protein is CASSFSSVADQETQYF. In DNA form, the CDR3 reads TGTGCCAGCAGCTTCAGTTCGGTAGCGGACCAAGAGACCCAGTACTTC.

There are a few counts of this clonotype. This rearrangement joins TRBV20-1 to TRBJ2-3, with D unresolved. This CDR3 spans 14 amino acids. Germline values: CDR1 DFQATT, CDR2 SNEGSKA (reference sequence). Trimming shortened V by 7 bases and J by 5 bases, and 19 bases separated the two germline ends. The chain's CDR3 is CSVTDPGLLDTQYF. CDR3 nucleotides: TGCAGTGTAACCGACCCTGGCCTATTAGATACGCAGTATTTT.

On this clonotype itself: Just one base apart from a much larger clone, this may be a read error. J is TRBJ2-3 and V is TRBV7-2, with D perhaps given as TRBD1 or TRBD2 (5 bases each). With 11 bases removed from V and 6 bases from J, the gap between germline ends came to 18 bases. Germline lookup yields CDR1 SGHTA and CDR2 FQGNSA. This CDR3 comprises 13 residues. The DNA for the CDR3 is TGTGCCTACAACCGGGACCTGGTGGATACGCAGTATTTT. It specifies CAYNRDLVDTQYF.

This clonotype occurred a few times. The V gene is TRBV28, the J gene TRBJ2-5, with D possibly called TRBD1 or TRBD2 (5 bases each). This CDR3 region has 16 residues. With 6 bases removed from V and 7 bases from J, the gap between germline ends came to 24 bases. Looked up from germline, CDR1 is MDHEN and CDR2 is SYDVKM. The DNA of the CDR3 is TGTGCCAGCAGCCCCTCCCCCGGGACGGCTTGGGTGACCCAGTACTTC. Protein sequence: CASSPSPGTAWVTQYF.